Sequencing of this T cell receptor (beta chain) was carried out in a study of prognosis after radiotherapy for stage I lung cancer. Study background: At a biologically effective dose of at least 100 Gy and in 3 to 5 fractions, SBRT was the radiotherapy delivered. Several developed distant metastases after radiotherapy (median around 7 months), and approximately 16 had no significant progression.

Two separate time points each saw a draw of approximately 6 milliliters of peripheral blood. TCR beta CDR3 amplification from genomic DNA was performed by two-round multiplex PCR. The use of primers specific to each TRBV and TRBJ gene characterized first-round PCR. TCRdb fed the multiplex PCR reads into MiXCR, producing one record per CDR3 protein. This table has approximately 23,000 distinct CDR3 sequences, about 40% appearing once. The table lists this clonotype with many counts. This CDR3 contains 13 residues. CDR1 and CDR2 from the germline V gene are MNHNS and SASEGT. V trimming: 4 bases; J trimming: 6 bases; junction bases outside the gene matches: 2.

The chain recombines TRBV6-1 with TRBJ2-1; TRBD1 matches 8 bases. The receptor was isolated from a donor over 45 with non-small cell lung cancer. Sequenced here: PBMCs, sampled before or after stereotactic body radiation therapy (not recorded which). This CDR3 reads CASSATGGNEQFF. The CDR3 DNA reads TGTGCCAGCAGTGCTACAGGGGGCAATGAGCAGTTCTTC.